This entry describes one TCR beta chain. Its target is unknown. The data derive from a study of post-analysis software for immune sequencing data. Points from the study as a whole: The study found TRBV5-6, TRBV5-1 and TRBV20-1 among five or six TRBV segments more frequent in patients than controls.

In germline, CDR1 is SGHNT, CDR2 YYREEE (reference sequence). V was pared by 3 bases and J by 1 base, with 5 bases of the junction left unmatched. The CDR3 contains 16 residues. The authors incorporated unique molecular identifiers into the TCR beta cDNA libraries. A single record per CDR3 protein comes from TCRdb applying MiXCR to the PCR reads. This table holds about 570,000 distinct CDR3 sequences, approximately 31% found once. The receptor was derived from a girl under 18 with multiple sclerosis. The rearrangement joins TRBV5-4 to TRBJ2-2; 8 nucleotides line up with TRBD2. Specimen: blood. CDR3 sequence (DNA): TGTGCCAGCAGCTCTCTCGCGGGGGGGAACACCGGGGAGCTGTTTTTT. Protein: CASSSLAGGNTGELFF.